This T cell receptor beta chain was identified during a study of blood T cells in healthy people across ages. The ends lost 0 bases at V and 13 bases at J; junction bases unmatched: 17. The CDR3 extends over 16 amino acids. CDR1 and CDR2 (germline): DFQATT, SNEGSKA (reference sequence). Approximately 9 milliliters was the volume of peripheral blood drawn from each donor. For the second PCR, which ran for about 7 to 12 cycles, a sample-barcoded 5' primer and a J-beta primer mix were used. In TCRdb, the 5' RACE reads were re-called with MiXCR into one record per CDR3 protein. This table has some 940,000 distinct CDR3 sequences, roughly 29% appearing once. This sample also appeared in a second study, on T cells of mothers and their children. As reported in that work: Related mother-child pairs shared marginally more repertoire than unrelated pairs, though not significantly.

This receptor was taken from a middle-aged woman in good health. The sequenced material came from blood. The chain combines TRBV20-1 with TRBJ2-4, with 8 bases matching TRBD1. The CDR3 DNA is TGCAGTGCTAGAGATCCGAGACAGGGGAACGACAATGAGCAGTACTTC. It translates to CSARDPRQGNDNEQYF.